Below, 3 T cell receptor beta chains from the same sample are listed, as sequenced in a study of T-cell reconstitution after alpha-beta-depleted transplantation in children. Unique molecular identifiers were used in preparing the TCRbeta library. TCRdb re-called the PCR reads with MiXCR, one entry per CDR3 protein. The sample holds some 640,000 distinct CDR3 sequences, roughly 17% seen once. Sequencing used PBMCs from the stem cell graft donor, obtained from the stem cell graft. The receptor set was obtained from a human donor who donated a stem cell graft to a child with acute myeloid leukemia.

A few counts support this clonotype. This chain connects TRBV5-1 to TRBJ1-5; D gene unclear. The V gene's germline CDR1 is SGHRS and CDR2 YFSETQ. The CDR3 contains 18 residues. V lost 2 bases, J lost 0 bases, and 18 bases lay in between. CDR3 nucleotides: TGCGCCAGCAGCTTTTTTCCGACGGAGCAGTATAGCAATCAGCCCCAGCATTTT. Translation gives CASSFFPTEQYSNQPQHF.

Many counts were recorded for this clonotype. V usage is TRBV24-1 and J usage is TRBJ2-7; 7 bases map to TRBD2. The CDR3 runs 13 residues. J gave up 2 bases and V 4 bases, and 1 base lay outside the gene matches. Germline V lookup: CDR1 KGHDR, CDR2 SFDVKD. CDR3 protein: CATSERGAYEQYF. The CDR3 DNA sequence: TGTGCCACCAGTGAACGGGGGGCCTACGAGCAGTACTTC.

This clonotype showed up many times. This chain joins TRBV6-2 or TRBV6-3 and TRBJ1-5, with TRBD1 identical over 8 bases. J was trimmed by 3 bases and V by 6 bases; bases with no gene match: 7. This CDR3 is built from 15 residues. Germline V gene data show CDR1 as MNHEY and CDR2 as SVGEGT. The CDR3 region has the DNA TGTGCCAGCAGCCGCGGACAGGGCATCAATCAGCCCCAGCATTTT. This gives the protein CASSRGQGINQPQHF.